The T cell receptor beta chain described here comes from a study of shared clonotypes between healthy human individuals. Germline V gene lookup returns CDR1 KGHSH and CDR2 LQKENI. V lost 6 bases, J lost 2 bases, and 10 bases lay in between. The CDR3 is made up of 13 amino acids. General observations from the study: Non-shared clonotypes displayed generation probabilities falling below those of clonotypes present in all four donors.

As regards this clone: Antigen unknown.

Deep-level settings were used for running the assay. For every subset, genomic DNA was evenly distributed across several immunoSEQ plates. Assay used: immunoSEQ multiplex PCR; TCRdb lists only in-frame clones, some missing. This table holds about 1 million clones, 70% to 80% found once. Both subsets, CD45RA+ naive and CD45RA-negative memory, were split from the CD4+ cells. The J gene is TRBJ2-5, the V gene TRBV18; D is uncertain. This receptor was identified in a man aged 18 to 29 in good health. The sample was memory CD4+ T cells sorted from blood. Subset specified: CD45RA-negative fraction. CDR3 residues: CASSSGVQETQYF. The CDR3 DNA is TGTGCCAGCTCGTCAGGTGTACAAGAGACCCAGTACTTC.